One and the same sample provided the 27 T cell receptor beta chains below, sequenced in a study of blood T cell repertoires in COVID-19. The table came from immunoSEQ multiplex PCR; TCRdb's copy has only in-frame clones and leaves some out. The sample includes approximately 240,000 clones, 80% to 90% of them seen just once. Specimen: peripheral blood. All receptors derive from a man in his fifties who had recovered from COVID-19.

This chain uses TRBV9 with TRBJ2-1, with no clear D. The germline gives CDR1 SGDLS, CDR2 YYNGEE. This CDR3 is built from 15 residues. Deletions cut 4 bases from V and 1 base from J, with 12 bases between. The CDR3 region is CASSSTSLSYNEQFF. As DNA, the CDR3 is TGTGCCAGCAGCTCCACGAGTTTGTCCTACAATGAGCAGTTCTTC.

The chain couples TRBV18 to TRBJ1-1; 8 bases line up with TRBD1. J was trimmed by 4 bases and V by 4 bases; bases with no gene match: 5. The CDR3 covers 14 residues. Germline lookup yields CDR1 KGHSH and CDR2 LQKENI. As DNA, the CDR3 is TGTGCCAGCTCACTATCCGGGACAGGCACTGAAGCTTTCTTT. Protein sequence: CASSLSGTGTEAFF.

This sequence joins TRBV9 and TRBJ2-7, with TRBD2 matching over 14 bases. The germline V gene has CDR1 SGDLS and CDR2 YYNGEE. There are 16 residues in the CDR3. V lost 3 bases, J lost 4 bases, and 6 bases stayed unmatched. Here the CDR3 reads CASSEGGTSGGYEQYF. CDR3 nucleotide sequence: TGTGCCAGCAGCGAGGGAGGGACTAGCGGGGGTTACGAGCAGTACTTC.

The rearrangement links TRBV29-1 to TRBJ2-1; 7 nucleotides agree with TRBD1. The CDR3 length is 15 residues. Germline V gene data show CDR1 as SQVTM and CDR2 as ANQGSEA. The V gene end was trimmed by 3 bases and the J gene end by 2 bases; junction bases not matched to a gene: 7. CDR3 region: CSVDVGDRAYNEQFF. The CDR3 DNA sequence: TGCAGCGTTGATGTCGGCGACAGGGCCTACAATGAGCAGTTCTTC.

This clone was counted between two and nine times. CDR3 nucleotides: TGTGCCAGCAGCCAAGCCGGGACTAGGGGTGACATTCAGTACTTC. Protein product: CASSQAGTRGDIQYF. The gene calls are TRBV3-1 (or the pseudogene TRBV3-2) and TRBJ2-4, with 8 bases fitting TRBD2. The CDR3 contains 15 residues. Germline-derived CDR1 and CDR2 are LGHDT and YNNKEL (reference sequence). The junction had 7 bases not matched to a gene; V was cut back by 1 base and J by 8 bases.

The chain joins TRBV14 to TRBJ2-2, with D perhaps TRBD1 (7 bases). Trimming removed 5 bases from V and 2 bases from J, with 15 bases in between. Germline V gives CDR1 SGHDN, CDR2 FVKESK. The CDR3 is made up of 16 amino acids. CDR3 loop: CASSLQGRRNTGELFF. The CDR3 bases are TGTGCCAGCAGCTTACAGGGGAGGAGAAACACCGGGGAGCTGTTTTTT.

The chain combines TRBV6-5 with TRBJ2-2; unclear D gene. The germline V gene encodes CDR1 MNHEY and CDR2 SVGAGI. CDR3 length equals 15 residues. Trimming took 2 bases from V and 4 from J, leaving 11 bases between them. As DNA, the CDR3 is TGTGCCAGCAGTTACCAGGAAAAAGGCACCGGGGAGCTGTTTTTT. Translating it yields CASSYQEKGTGELFF.

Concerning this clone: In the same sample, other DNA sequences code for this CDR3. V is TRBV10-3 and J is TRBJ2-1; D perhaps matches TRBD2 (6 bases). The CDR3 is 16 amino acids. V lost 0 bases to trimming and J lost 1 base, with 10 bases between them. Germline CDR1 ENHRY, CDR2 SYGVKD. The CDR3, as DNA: TGTGCCATCAGTGAGTCTATGGCGGGATCCTACAATGAGCAGTTCTTC. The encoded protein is CAISESMAGSYNEQFF.

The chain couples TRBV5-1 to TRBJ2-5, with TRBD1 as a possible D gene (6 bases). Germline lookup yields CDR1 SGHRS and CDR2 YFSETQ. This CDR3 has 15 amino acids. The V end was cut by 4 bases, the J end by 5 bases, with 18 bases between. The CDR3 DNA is TGCGCCAGCAGCGTTGGTGGGAACAGGGAGGAGACCCAGTACTTC. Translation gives CASSVGGNREETQYF.

In DNA form, the CDR3 reads TGTGCCTGGAGTTTCAAGGACAGGGCTTCCTACGAGCAGTACTTC. Protein product: CAWSFKDRASYEQYF. The chain carries TRBV30 and TRBJ2-7; TRBD1 matches 8 bases. Looked up from germline, CDR1 is GTSNPN and CDR2 is SVGIG (reference sequence). Trimming cost V 2 bases and J 1 base; bases outside gene matches: 7. The CDR3 consists of 15 residues.

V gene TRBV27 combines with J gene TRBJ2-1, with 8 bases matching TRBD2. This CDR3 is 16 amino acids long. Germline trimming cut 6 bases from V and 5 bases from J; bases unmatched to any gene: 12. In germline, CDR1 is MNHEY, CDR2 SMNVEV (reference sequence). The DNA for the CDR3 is TGTGCCAGCAGGGGCCGGGGAGCGGGAGCCCACAATGAGCAGTTCTTC. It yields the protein CASRGRGAGAHNEQFF.

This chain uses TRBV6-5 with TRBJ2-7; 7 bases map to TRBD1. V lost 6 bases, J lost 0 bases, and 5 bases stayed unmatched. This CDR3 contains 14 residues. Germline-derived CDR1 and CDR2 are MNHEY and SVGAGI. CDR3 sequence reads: CASRLDRASYEQYF. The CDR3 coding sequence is TGTGCCAGCAGACTTGACAGGGCCTCCTACGAGCAGTACTTC.

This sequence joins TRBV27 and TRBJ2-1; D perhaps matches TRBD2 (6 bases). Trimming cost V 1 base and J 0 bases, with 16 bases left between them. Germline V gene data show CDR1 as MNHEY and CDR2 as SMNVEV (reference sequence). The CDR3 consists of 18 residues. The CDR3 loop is CASSLWGLEHISYNEQFF. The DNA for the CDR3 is TGTGCCAGCAGTTTATGGGGACTCGAACATATCTCCTACAATGAGCAGTTCTTC.

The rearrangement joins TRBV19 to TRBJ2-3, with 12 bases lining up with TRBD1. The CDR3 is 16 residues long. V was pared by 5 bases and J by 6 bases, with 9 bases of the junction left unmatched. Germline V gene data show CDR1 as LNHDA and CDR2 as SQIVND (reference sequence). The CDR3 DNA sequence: TGTGCCAGTAGTCCCAGGGGACAGGGGGCCGGGGATACGCAGTATTTT. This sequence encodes CASSPRGQGAGDTQYF.

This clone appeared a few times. In DNA form, the CDR3 reads TGTGCCAGCAGTTTCTCACTAGCGGGACTCTCCTACGAGCAGTACTTC. Translation gives CASSFSLAGLSYEQYF. The rearrangement links TRBV28 to TRBJ2-7; TRBD2 aligns across 10 bases. The V and J ends lost 3 bases and 0 bases, in that order; junction bases with no gene match: 5. Germline V gene data show CDR1 as MDHEN and CDR2 as SYDVKM. The CDR3 is 16 amino acids.

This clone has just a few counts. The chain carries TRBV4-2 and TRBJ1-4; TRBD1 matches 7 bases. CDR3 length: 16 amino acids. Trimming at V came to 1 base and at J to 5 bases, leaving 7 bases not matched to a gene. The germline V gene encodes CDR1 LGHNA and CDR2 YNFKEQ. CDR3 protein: CASSQAVQGGNEKLFF. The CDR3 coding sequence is TGTGCCAGCAGCCAAGCCGTTCAGGGGGGAAATGAAAAACTGTTTTTT.

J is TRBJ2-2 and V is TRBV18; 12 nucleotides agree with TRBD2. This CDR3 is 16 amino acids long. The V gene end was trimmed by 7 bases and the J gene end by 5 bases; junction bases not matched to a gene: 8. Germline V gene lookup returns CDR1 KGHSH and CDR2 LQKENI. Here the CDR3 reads CASLGSGTSGTGELFF. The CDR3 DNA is TGTGCCAGCTTAGGTTCCGGGACTAGCGGGACCGGGGAGCTGTTTTTT. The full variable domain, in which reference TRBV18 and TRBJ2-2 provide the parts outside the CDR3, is NAGVMQNPRHLVRRRGQEARLRCSPMKGHSHVYWYRQLPEEGLKFMVYLQKENIIDESGMPKERFSAEFPKEGPSILRIQQVVRGDSAAYFCASLGSGTSGTGELFFGEGSRLTVL.

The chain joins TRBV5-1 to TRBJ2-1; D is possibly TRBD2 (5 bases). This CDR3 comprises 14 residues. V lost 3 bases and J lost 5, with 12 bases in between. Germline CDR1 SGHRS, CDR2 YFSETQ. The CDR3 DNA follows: TGCGCCAGCAGCTCAGCTAGAGGGAACAATGAGCAGTTCTTC. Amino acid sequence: CASSSARGNNEQFF.

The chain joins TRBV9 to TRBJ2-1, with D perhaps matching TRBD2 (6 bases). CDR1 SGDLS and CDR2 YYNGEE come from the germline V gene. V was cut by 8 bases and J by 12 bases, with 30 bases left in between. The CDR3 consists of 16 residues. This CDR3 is CARILIRRAEDKAQFF. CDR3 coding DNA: TGTGCCAGAATTTTGATACGGAGGGCCGAGGATAAAGCGCAGTTCTTC. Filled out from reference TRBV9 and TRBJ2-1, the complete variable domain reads DSGVTQTPKHLITATGQRVTLRCSPRSGDLSVYWYQQSLDQGLQFLIQYYNGEERAKGNILERFSAQQFPDLHSELNLSSLELGDSALYFCARILIRRAEDKAQFFGPGTRLTVL.

The CDR3 nucleotides read TGCGCCAGCAGCCGACTCGACAGCAACTATGGCTACACCTTC. Residues: CASSRLDSNYGYTF. The V and J genes are TRBV5-1 and TRBJ1-2; TRBD1 might be the D (5 bases). Germline values: CDR1 SGHRS, CDR2 YFSETQ. The CDR3 length is 14 residues. Trimming cost V 4 bases and J 2 bases, with 12 bases left between them.

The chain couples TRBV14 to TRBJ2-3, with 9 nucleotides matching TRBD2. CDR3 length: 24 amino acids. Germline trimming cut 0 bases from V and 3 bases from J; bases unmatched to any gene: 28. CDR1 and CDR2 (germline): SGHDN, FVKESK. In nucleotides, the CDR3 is TGTGCCAGCAGCCAAGATCCGGTAGCATCTGGTGCGGGAGGGCTCGAAATGAGAACAGATACGCAGTATTTT. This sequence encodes CASSQDPVASGAGGLEMRTDTQYF.

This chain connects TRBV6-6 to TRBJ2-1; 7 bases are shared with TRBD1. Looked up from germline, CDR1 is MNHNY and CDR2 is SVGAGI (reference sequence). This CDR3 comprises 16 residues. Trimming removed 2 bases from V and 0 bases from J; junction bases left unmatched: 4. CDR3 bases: TGTGCCAGCAGTTACAGACAGGGAAGCTCCTACAATGAGCAGTTCTTC. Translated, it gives CASSYRQGSSYNEQFF.

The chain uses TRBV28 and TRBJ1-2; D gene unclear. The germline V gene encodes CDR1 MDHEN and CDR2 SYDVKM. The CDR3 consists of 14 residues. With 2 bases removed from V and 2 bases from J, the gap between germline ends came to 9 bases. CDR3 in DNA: TGTGCCAGCAGTTTAGCGGGGTTGAACTATGGCTACACCTTC. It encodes CASSLAGLNYGYTF.

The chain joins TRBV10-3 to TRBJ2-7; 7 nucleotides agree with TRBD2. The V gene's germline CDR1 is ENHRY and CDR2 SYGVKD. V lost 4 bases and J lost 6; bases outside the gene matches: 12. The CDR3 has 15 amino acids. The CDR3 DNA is TGTGCCATCAGTGGGGAGTGGAGCGGGACTCGCGAGCAGTACTTC. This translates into CAISGEWSGTREQYF.

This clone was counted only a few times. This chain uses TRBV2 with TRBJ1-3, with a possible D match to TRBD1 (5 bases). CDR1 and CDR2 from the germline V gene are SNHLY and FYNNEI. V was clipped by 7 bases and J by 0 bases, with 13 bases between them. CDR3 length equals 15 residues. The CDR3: CASKGRVRSGNTIYF. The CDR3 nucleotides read TGTGCCAGCAAGGGGAGGGTCCGCTCTGGAAACACCATATATTTT.

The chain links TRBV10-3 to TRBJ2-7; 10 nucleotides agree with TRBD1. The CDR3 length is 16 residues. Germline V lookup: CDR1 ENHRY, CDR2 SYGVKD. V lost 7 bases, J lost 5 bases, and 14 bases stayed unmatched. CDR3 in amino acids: CAITDTPGQGTNEQYF. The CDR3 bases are TGTGCCATCACCGATACGCCGGGACAGGGGACTAACGAGCAGTACTTC.

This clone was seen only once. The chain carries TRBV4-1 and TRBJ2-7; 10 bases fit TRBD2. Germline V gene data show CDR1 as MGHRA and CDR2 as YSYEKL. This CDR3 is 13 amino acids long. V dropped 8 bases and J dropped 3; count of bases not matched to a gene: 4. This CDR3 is CASGTSANYEQYF. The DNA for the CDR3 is TGCGCCAGCGGGACTAGCGCGAACTACGAGCAGTACTTC.